The TCR beta chain under discussion was sequenced for a study of T cell clonality in common variable immunodeficiency. Findings and caveats of the study: Reportedly, TCR beta sequences from common variable immunodeficiency showed fewer deletions and N-nucleotide insertions.

This table comes from immunoSEQ multiplex PCR, and its TCRdb copy is limited to in-frame clones, with some not included. The repertoire has around 19,000 clones, none seen only once; the ten largest take around 6.3%. The CDR3 runs 14 residues. Trimming took 5 bases from V and 4 from J, leaving 13 bases between them. Per germline, CDR1 SGHRS and CDR2 YFSETQ. There are a few counts of this clone. What it binds is unknown. The read finishes 3 residues shy of the CDR3 end, and the germline J gene is used to complete it. The chain employs TRBV5-1 and TRBJ1-5; D is possibly TRBD1 (5 bases). Specimen: peripheral blood mononuclear cells. The receptor comes from a human donor with common variable immunodeficiency. The sequenced CDR3 bases are TGCGCCAGCAGTCCCGAGGGGCAGAATCAGCCC. Translated, it gives CASSPEGQNQP. The full-length CDR3 reads as CASSPEGQNQPQHF.